This T cell receptor (beta chain) was recorded in a study of blood T cell repertoires in COVID-19. Study context: Sources were T cells, B-cell-depleted T cells, or PBMCs; the material itself was cDNA or gDNA.

Using immunoSEQ multiplex PCR, the repertoire was profiled, and TCRdb retains in-frame clones only, with some absent. The sample lists around 230,000 clones; 86% were seen once. The sequenced sample consisted of peripheral blood. This clonotype originated in a man aged 25 to 40 who had recovered from COVID-19.

CDR3 region: CSANRGFNTEAFF. The CDR3 region has the DNA TGCAGCGCGAACAGGGGGTTTAACACTGAAGCTTTCTTT. The gene calls are TRBV29-1 and TRBJ1-1, with 8 bases lining up with TRBD1. Per germline, CDR1 SQVTM and CDR2 ANQGSEA. The CDR3 sequence is 13 residues long. Trimming cost V 7 bases and J 2 bases; bases outside gene matches: 6.